A single sample gave rise to the 6 T cell receptor beta chains below, sequenced in a study of OX40 agonist ivuxolimab in advanced cancers. Receptor amplification or capture employed the immunoSEQ multiplex PCR assay. TCRdb holds this immuneACCESS table with in-frame rearrangements only. Some clones are missing; in checked studies, unresolved V genes explain under half, and the rest has no known cause. This sample holds 30,000 to 40,000 clones; roughly 90% were observed only once. The ten most abundant clones make up about 20% of the sample. This specimen consisted of CD4+ or CD8+ T cells sorted from blood, obtained in a trial of the OX40 agonist ivuxolimab. These receptors were obtained from an adult with an advanced solid tumor such as melanoma, head and neck, liver or kidney cancer.

The V gene is TRBV18, the J gene TRBJ2-3, with no clear D. Trimming cost V 8 bases and J 1 base, with 10 bases left between them. The germline V gene has CDR1 KGHSH and CDR2 LQKENI. The CDR3 length is 13 residues. The CDR3 protein is CASRPERTDTQYF. Written as DNA, the CDR3 is TGTGCCAGCCGCCCGGAACGCACAGATACGCAGTATTTT.

The chain carries TRBV15 and TRBJ2-7, with TRBD2 as a possible D gene (5 bases). V was clipped by 0 bases and J by 5 bases, with 20 bases between them. The length of the CDR3 is 17 residues. CDR1 and CDR2 from the germline V gene are LNHNV and YYDKDF (reference sequence). In nucleotides, the CDR3 is TGTGCCACCAGCAGAGAACTTGGACGGGGAAAGTGGGACGAGCAGTACTTC. Translating gives CATSRELGRGKWDEQYF.

This rearrangement joins TRBV15 to TRBJ2-7; TRBD2 matches 12 bases. CDR1 and CDR2 from the germline V gene are LNHNV and YYDKDF (reference sequence). The CDR3 covers 13 residues. The V segment lost 8 bases and the J segment 4 bases; nucleotides outside the gene matches: 3. The CDR3: CATGLAGQYEQYF. DNA for the CDR3: TGTGCCACCGGACTAGCGGGACAGTACGAGCAGTACTTC.

This chain connects TRBV2 to TRBJ2-3; TRBD2 is a possible D gene (6 bases). V was trimmed by 9 bases and J by 1 base, leaving 8 bases between them. CDR1 SNHLY and CDR2 FYNNEI come from the germline V gene. The CDR3 is made up of 12 amino acids. CDR3 residues: CARERGTDTQYF. CDR3 nucleotide sequence: TGTGCCAGGGAGCGGGGCACAGATACGCAGTATTTT.

The V and J genes are TRBV14 and TRBJ2-6; maybe TRBD1 (5 bases). The V end lost 0 bases, the J end lost 4 bases, and 13 bases lay between the germline ends. Germline-derived CDR1 and CDR2 are SGHDN and FVKESK. The CDR3 consists of 17 residues. CDR3 DNA: TGTGCCAGCAGCCAAGATATCAGGGTCGACGGGGCCAACGTCCTGACTTTC. The encoded protein is CASSQDIRVDGANVLTF.

The chain uses TRBV4-1 and TRBJ1-6; D is unclear. This CDR3 is built from 16 residues. The ends were cut back, 0 bases at V and 2 bases at J, with 8 bases in the middle. Germline CDR1 MGHRA, CDR2 YSYEKL. CDR3 nucleotide sequence: TGCGCCAGCAGCCAAGAACCGAGTGCCTATAATTCACCCCTCCACTTT. Translating gives CASSQEPSAYNSPLHF.